Following are 4 T cell receptor beta chains from one sample sequenced in a study of regulatory T cells in long-lasting Graves disease. Combining iRepertoire HTBI primers with Arm-PCR of CDR3 regions, the authors built TCR beta libraries. TCRdb analysed the multiplex PCR reads with MiXCR anew, one entry per CDR3 protein. The sample yields 500,000 or so distinct CDR3 sequences, about 17% seen once. Described time point: newly diagnosed GD, antithyroid drugs for less than 3 months. Preparation of the TCR library used RNA extracted from PBMCs. These same records also appear under a second study, on T cells in Graves' hyperthyroidism and ophthalmopathy.

Specimen: peripheral blood mononuclear cells (PBMCs), collected at new diagnosis, from a patient treated with antithyroid drugs. These receptors came from a man aged 40-49 years with Graves disease.

The chain carries TRBV12-3 or TRBV12-4 and TRBJ1-1; 7 positions agree with TRBD1. The length of the CDR3 is 13 residues. Trimming removed 6 bases from V and 5 bases from J; junction bases left unmatched: 6. CDR3 nucleotides: TGTGCCAGCAGGGTGGGCAGGGGGACTGAAGCTTTCTTT. It translates to CASRVGRGTEAFF.

This clonotype was counted ten times or more. The chain is built from TRBV6-5 and TRBJ2-1; 8 bases map to TRBD1. Trimming took 4 bases from V and 10 from J; bases not matched to a gene: 9. The CDR3 runs 14 residues. The germline V gene has CDR1 MNHEY and CDR2 SVGAGI. CDR3 region: CASSLTGTGDEQFF. For the CDR3, the DNA is TGTGCCAGCAGTTTAACCGGGACAGGTGACGAGCAGTTCTTC.

With regard to this clonotype: A read error may produce the germline difference seen at one junction end. The chain combines TRBV5-5 with TRBJ2-6; D is possibly TRBD1 or TRBD2 (5 bases each). CDR1 and CDR2 from the germline V gene are SGHKS and YYEKEE (reference sequence). The CDR3 totals 17 residues. The CDR3 spells CASSLTPRGSGANVLTF. As DNA, the CDR3 is TGCGCCAGCAGCTTGACCCCGAGGGGTTCTGGGGCCAACGTCCTGACTTTC.

This clonotype came up many times. V usage is TRBV11-2 and J usage is TRBJ2-1, with D possibly matching TRBD2 (6 bases). The CDR3 loop spans 15 amino acids. Deletions cut 3 bases from V and 10 bases from J, with 19 bases between. The germline V gene encodes CDR1 SGHAT and CDR2 FQNNGV. The CDR3 reads CASSLISGAHGEQFF. The CDR3 coding sequence is TGTGCCAGCAGCTTGATTAGCGGAGCCCACGGGGAGCAGTTCTTC.